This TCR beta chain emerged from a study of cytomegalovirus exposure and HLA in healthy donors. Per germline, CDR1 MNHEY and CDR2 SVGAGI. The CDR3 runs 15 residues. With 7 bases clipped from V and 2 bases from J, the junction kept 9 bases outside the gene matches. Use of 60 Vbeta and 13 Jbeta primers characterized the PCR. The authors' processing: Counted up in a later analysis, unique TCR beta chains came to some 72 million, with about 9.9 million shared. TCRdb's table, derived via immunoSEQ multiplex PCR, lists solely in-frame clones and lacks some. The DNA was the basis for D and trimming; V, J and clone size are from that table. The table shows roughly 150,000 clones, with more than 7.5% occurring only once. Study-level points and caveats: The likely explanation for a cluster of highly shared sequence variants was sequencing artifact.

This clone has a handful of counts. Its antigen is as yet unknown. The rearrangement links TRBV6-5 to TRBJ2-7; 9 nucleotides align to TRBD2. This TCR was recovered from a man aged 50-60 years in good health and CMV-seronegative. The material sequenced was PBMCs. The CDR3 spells CASTYGSSGTYEQYF. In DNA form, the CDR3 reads TGTGCCAGCACTTATGGATCTAGCGGGACCTACGAGCAGTACTTC.